A single sample gave rise to the 18 T cell receptor beta chains below, sequenced in a study of T cell responses to AZD1222 COVID-19 vaccine. Assay used: immunoSEQ multiplex PCR; TCRdb lists only in-frame clones, some missing. Seen here are some 150,000 clones, approximately 95% observed once, and the top ten hold around 0.85%. The material was peripheral blood, obtained on day 0 of MenACWY control vaccination. These receptors originate from an adult in good health.

This rearrangement joins TRBV7-2 to TRBJ1-1; no clear D. This CDR3 has 14 residues. Germline loops: CDR1 SGHTA, CDR2 FQGNSA. Trimming cost V 5 bases and J 0 bases, with 10 bases left between them. The CDR3 spells CASSPPTVNTEAFF. The DNA of the CDR3 is TGTGCCAGCAGCCCTCCAACGGTGAACACTGAAGCTTTCTTT.

V and J are TRBV27 and TRBJ1-5; D is unresolved. The length of the CDR3 is 15 residues. Trimming stripped 0 bases from V and 0 bases from J, with 6 bases between. Germline V gene sequence: CDR1 MNHEY, CDR2 SMNVEV (reference sequence). The CDR3 region has the DNA TGTGCCAGCAGTTTATCGGGATATAGCAATCAGCCCCAGCATTTT. Protein sequence: CASSLSGYSNQPQHF.

The CDR3 here is CASSLAGRQGSSPLHF. CDR3 bases: TGTGCCAGCAGCTTAGCCGGTCGACAGGGAAGCTCACCCCTCCACTTT. The chain joins TRBV7-2 to TRBJ1-6, with 7 bases that match TRBD1. The ends lost 0 bases at V and 10 bases at J; junction bases unmatched: 9. In germline, CDR1 is SGHTA, CDR2 FQGNSA. This CDR3 spans 16 amino acids.

The sample holds a few counts of this clone. This rearrangement joins TRBV5-1 to TRBJ1-1; the match to TRBD1 covers 11 bases. V shed 2 bases, J shed 0 bases, and the junction held 3 bases outside the gene matches. Germline CDR1 SGHRS, CDR2 YFSETQ. CDR3 length: 16 amino acids. The CDR3 protein is CASSFGTGGLNTEAFF. CDR3 sequence (DNA): TGCGCCAGCAGCTTTGGGACAGGGGGTCTGAACACTGAAGCTTTCTTT.

The rearrangement links TRBV28 to TRBJ2-3, with a tentative D call TRBD2 (5 bases). In germline, CDR1 is MDHEN, CDR2 SYDVKM. With 2 bases removed from V and 0 bases from J, the gap between germline ends came to 9 bases. The CDR3 is 15 residues long. The CDR3 sequence: CASSLAGSSTDTQYF. The CDR3, as DNA: TGTGCCAGCAGTTTAGCGGGCTCTAGCACAGATACGCAGTATTTT.

The V gene is TRBV4-2, the J gene TRBJ2-5, with 13 bases aligning to TRBD2. Trimming at V came to 0 bases and at J to 2 bases, leaving 12 bases not matched to a gene. Germline CDR1 reads LGHNA; CDR2 reads YNFKEQ. This CDR3 spans 20 amino acids. This chain's CDR3 is CASSQDQLTPGLAGQETQYF. The DNA for the CDR3 is TGTGCCAGCAGCCAAGACCAGCTGACACCGGGACTAGCGGGGCAAGAGACCCAGTACTTC.

This CDR3 reads CASSEGTSEQFF. In DNA, the CDR3 is TGTGCCAGCAGTGAAGGGACTAGTGAGCAGTTCTTC. The rearrangement joins TRBV6-1 to TRBJ2-1; 7 nucleotides match TRBD2. V gave up 1 base and J gave up 9 bases; unmatched junction bases: 0. Germline V gene sequence: CDR1 MNHNS, CDR2 SASEGT. CDR3 length: 12 amino acids.

The genes are TRBV3-1 (or the pseudogene TRBV3-2) and TRBJ1-3; D unresolved. The V end lost 2 bases, the J end lost 4 bases, and 12 bases lay between the germline ends. Germline CDR1 and CDR2: LGHDT and YNNKEL (reference sequence). The CDR3 spans 15 residues. CDR3 sequence reads: CASSQLLGGGNTIYF. Written as DNA, the CDR3 is TGTGCCAGCAGCCAACTGCTAGGCGGCGGAAACACCATATATTTT.

The DNA for the CDR3 is TGCGCCAGCAGTTGGACTAGCAGGAGGGATGAGCAGTTCTTC. Translating it yields CASSWTSRRDEQFF. This chain links TRBV5-1 with TRBJ2-1; 8 nucleotides align to TRBD2. The CDR3 spans 14 residues. Germline loops: CDR1 SGHRS, CDR2 YFSETQ. V was clipped by 5 bases and J by 8 bases; unmatched bases: 9.

This clone was detected once. This rearrangement joins TRBV10-3 to TRBJ2-7, with D unresolved. The CDR3 is 12 amino acids. Germline-derived CDR1 and CDR2 are ENHRY and SYGVKD. The V gene lost 5 bases and the J gene lost 1 base, with 6 bases spanning the gap. The CDR3 is CAISPKSYEQYF. The CDR3 DNA reads as TGTGCCATCAGTCCAAAATCCTACGAGCAGTACTTC.

This chain connects TRBV6-5 to TRBJ2-3, with TRBD2 matching 7 bases. The CDR3 is made up of 15 amino acids. The germline gives CDR1 MNHEY, CDR2 SVGAGI. Trimming removed 0 bases from V and 3 bases from J; junction bases left unmatched: 3. CDR3 sequence reads: CASSYSGEGTDTQYF. The CDR3, as DNA: TGTGCCAGCAGTTACTCAGGGGAGGGAACAGATACGCAGTATTTT.

The chain links TRBV5-1 to TRBJ2-6; no clear D. The CDR3 covers 14 residues. Germline assignment: CDR1 SGHRS and CDR2 YFSETQ. V lost 0 bases and J 3 bases, leaving 4 bases between the germline ends. CDR3 region: CASSLGIGANVLTF. The CDR3, as DNA: TGCGCCAGCAGCTTGGGGATTGGGGCCAACGTCCTGACTTTC.

J is TRBJ1-5 and V is TRBV6-1, with 7 bases that match TRBD1. J gave up 5 bases and V 1 base, and 2 bases lay outside the gene matches. The germline gives CDR1 MNHNS, CDR2 SASEGT. This CDR3 is 14 amino acids long. CDR3 sequence: CASSEGRGDQPQHF. The CDR3 bases are TGTGCCAGCAGTGAAGGCAGGGGGGATCAGCCCCAGCATTTT.

The chain employs TRBV2 and TRBJ2-7; 7 bases align to TRBD1. Germline trimming cut 2 bases from V and 6 bases from J; bases unmatched to any gene: 7. Germline V gene lookup returns CDR1 SNHLY and CDR2 FYNNEI. The CDR3 runs 14 residues. CDR3 region: CASSELVQGPEQYF. The CDR3 DNA follows: TGTGCCAGCAGTGAACTCGTACAGGGGCCCGAGCAGTACTTC.

V gene TRBV6-5 combines with J gene TRBJ1-1; D unclear. The CDR3 is made up of 15 amino acids. Germline loops: CDR1 MNHEY, CDR2 SVGAGI. V lost 3 bases, J lost 0 bases, and 11 bases lay in between. The CDR3 sequence: CASSYGPGMNTEAFF. CDR3 coding DNA: TGTGCCAGCAGTTATGGGCCAGGAATGAACACTGAAGCTTTCTTT.

The rearrangement uses TRBV28 and TRBJ1-5, with 7 bases aligning to TRBD1. J gave up 2 bases and V 6 bases, and 4 bases lay outside the gene matches. The CDR3 extends over 14 amino acids. The V gene's germline CDR1 is MDHEN and CDR2 SYDVKM. CDR3 loop: CASRDRPGNQPQHF. For the CDR3, the DNA is TGTGCCAGCAGGGACAGGCCGGGCAATCAGCCCCAGCATTTT.

This chain connects TRBV7-7 to TRBJ1-5, with D hard to call. V was trimmed by 0 bases and J by 7 bases, leaving 7 bases between them. The CDR3 spans 13 residues. From germline, CDR1 is SSHAT and CDR2 FNYEAQ (reference sequence). This chain's CDR3 is CASSLALGQPQHF. As DNA, the CDR3 is TGTGCCAGCAGCTTAGCTCTTGGCCAGCCCCAGCATTTT.

The gene calls are TRBV13 and TRBJ1-1; D not resolved. The germline CDR1 and CDR2 sequences are PRHDT and FYEKMQ (reference sequence). V lost 3 bases and J 2 bases, leaving 10 bases between the germline ends. CDR3 length: 14 residues. The CDR3 coding sequence is TGTGCCAGCAGCTTGCCTACACCCAACACTGAAGCTTTCTTT. Translated: CASSLPTPNTEAFF.